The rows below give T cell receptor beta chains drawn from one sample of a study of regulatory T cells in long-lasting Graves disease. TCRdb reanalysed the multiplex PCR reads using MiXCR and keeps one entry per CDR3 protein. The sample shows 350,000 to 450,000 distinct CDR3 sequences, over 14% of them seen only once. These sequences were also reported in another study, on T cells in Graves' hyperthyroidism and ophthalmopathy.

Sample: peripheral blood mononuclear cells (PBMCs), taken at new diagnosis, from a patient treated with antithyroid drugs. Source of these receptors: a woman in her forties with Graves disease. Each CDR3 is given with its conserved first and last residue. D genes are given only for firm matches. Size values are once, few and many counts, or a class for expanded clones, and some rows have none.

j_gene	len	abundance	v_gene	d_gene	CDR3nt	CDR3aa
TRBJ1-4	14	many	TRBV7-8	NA	TGTGCCAGCAGCTTAGGGGTGACTAATGAAAAACTGTTTTTT	CASSLGVTNEKLFF
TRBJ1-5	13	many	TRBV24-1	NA	TGTGCCACCAGTGAAAGAGTGAATCAGCCCCAGCATTTT	CATSERVNQPQHF
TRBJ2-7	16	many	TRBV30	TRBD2	TGTGCCTGGAGGGACAGGACTAGCGCGCCCCTCTACGAGCAGTACTTC	CAWRDRTSAPLYEQYF
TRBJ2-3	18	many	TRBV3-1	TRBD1	TGTGCCAGCAGCTACGCGGCCAGGGGGCGCCCCGGTACAGATACGCAGTATTTT	CASSYAARGRPGTDTQYF
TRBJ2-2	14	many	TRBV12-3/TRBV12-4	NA	TGTGCCAGCAGTTTAGAGAAGGGAGTCGGGGAGCTGTTTTTT	CASSLEKGVGELFF
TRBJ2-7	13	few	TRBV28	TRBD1	TGTGCCAGCACCGGGACAGGGGGCTACGAGCAGTACTTC	CASTGTGGYEQYF
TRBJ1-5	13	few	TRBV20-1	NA	TGCAGTGCTAGAGATCTCGCAAATCAGCCCCAGCATTTT	CSARDLANQPQHF
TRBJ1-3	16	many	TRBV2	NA	TGTGCCAGCAGTGTTCTACCCGCAAACACTGGAAACACCATATATTTT	CASSVLPANTGNTIYF
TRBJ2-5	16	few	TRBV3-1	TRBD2	TGTGCCAGCAGCCCGAGACTAGCGGGAGGGCCAAAGACCCAGTACTTC	CASSPRLAGGPKTQYF
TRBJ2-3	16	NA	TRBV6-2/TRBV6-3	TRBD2	TGTGCCAGCAGGCGGGGAAGCGGGAGGACCACAGATACGCAGTATTTT	CASRRGSGRTTDTQYF
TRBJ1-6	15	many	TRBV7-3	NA	TGTGCCAGCAGCTTGTCTGGGACGGTTAATTCACCCCTCCACTTT	CASSLSGTVNSPLHF
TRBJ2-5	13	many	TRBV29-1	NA	TGCAGCGTTGAGGGGACAAATGAAGAGACCCAGTACTTC	CSVEGTNEETQYF
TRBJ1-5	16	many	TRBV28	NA	TGTGCCAGCAGAGCTAAAGGGACCTTCTATGTGTGGCCCCAGCATTTT	CASRAKGTFYVWPQHF
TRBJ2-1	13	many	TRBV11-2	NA	TGTGCCAGCAGCTTAGATCAAATCAATGAGCAGTTCTTC	CASSLDQINEQFF
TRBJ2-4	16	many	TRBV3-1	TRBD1	TGTGCCAGCAGCCAAGGGAAGGGGGCAGCCAAAAACATTCAGTACTTC	CASSQGKGAAKNIQYF
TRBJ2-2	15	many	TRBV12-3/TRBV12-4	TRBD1	TGTGCCAGCAGCCACAGGGGATCGAACACCGGGGAGCTGTTTTTT	CASSHRGSNTGELFF
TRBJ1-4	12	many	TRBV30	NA	TGTGCCTGGAGGGGGAGTGACGAAAAACTGTTTTTT	CAWRGSDEKLFF
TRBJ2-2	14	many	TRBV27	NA	TGTGCCAGCAGTCGCAGGGGGGACACCGGGGAGCTGTTTTTT	CASSRRGDTGELFF
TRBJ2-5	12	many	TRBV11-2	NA	TGTGCCAGCAGTGGACAGAAAGAGACCCAGTACTTC	CASSGQKETQYF
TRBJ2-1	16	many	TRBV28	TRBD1	TGTGCCAGCATATTCGACCGGGACAGGGATGTCAATGAGCAGTTCTTC	CASIFDRDRDVNEQFF
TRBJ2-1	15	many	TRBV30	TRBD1	TGTGCCTGGAGTGTACTGGACAGGGGAAAGAGTGAGCAGTTCTTC	CAWSVLDRGKSEQFF
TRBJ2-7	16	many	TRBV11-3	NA	TGTGCCAGCAGCCCGCTCTCGGGTTATTCCTCCTACGAGCAGTACTTC	CASSPLSGYSSYEQYF
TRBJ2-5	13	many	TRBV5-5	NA	TGTGCCAGCAGCTTGAGGATGCAAGAGACCCAGTACTTC	CASSLRMQETQYF
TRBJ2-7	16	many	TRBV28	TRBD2	TGTGCCAGCAGTTCGACTAGCGGGAGGAGCTCCTACGAGCAGTACTTC	CASSSTSGRSSYEQYF
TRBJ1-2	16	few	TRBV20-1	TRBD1	TGCAGTGCTAGAGATGTGAGGAACAGGGGGGGTTCTGGCTACACCTTC	CSARDVRNRGGSGYTF
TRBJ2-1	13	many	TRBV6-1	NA	TGTGCCAGCAAATTATACTCCTACAATGAGCAGTTCTTC	CASKLYSYNEQFF
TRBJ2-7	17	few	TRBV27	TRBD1	TGTGCCAGCAGTTTTGGCGCCGTACGACAGGGACCTTACGAGCAGTACTTC	CASSFGAVRQGPYEQYF
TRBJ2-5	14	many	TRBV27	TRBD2	TGTGCCAGCAGTGGGACTAGCGGGGGGGAGACCCAGTACTTC	CASSGTSGGETQYF
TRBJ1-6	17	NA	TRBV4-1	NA	TGCGCCAGCAGCCAAGAAGAACAGGGTTCCTATAATTCACCCCTCCACTTT	CASSQEEQGSYNSPLHF
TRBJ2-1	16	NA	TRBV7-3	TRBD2	TGTGCCAGCAGCCCCGGGGGACTAGCGGCAAGAAATGAGCAGTTCTTC	CASSPGGLAARNEQFF
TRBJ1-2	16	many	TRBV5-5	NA	TGTGCCAGCAGCTTGGGCGGCGTCTTGGATAGCTATGGCTACACCTTC	CASSLGGVLDSYGYTF
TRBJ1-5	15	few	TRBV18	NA	TGTGCCAGCTCACGCGCCCGGGGAGAAAATCAGCCCCAGCATTTT	CASSRARGENQPQHF
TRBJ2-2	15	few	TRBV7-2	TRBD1	TGTGCCAGCAGCCCCGGACAGGGAGGCACCGGGGAGCTGTTTTTT	CASSPGQGGTGELFF
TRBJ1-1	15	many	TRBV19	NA	TGTGCCAGTAAGTTAACAGGGTGGGGGAACACTGAAGCTTTCTTT	CASKLTGWGNTEAFF
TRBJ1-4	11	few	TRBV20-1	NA	TGCAGCCCCGTCCTGGGGGAAAAACTGTTTTTT	CSPVLGEKLFF
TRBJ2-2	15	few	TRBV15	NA	TGTGCCACCAGCAGAGGTCAATTGAACACCGGGGAGCTGTTTTTT	CATSRGQLNTGELFF
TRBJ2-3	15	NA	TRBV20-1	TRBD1	TGCAGTGCGTACGACAGGGGAGGAAATACAGATACGCAGTATTTT	CSAYDRGGNTDTQYF
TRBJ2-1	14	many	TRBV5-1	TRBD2	TGCGCCAGCAGCCAACTAGCGGGAGGCAATGAGCAGTTCTTC	CASSQLAGGNEQFF
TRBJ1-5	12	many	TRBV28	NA	TGTGCCAGCAGTCCTGGACACCAGCCCCAGCATTTT	CASSPGHQPQHF
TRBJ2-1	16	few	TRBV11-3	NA	TGTGCCAGCAGCTTAAGGGGGAGCAGGCCTTACAATGAGCAGTTCTTC	CASSLRGSRPYNEQFF
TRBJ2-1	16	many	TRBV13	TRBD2	TGTGCCAGCAGCTTCCGAGGAGCGGGAGTCGGGGATGAGCAGTTCTTC	CASSFRGAGVGDEQFF
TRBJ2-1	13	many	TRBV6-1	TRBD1	TGTGCCAGCAGCGGGGACAGTTACAATGAGCAGTTCTTC	CASSGDSYNEQFF
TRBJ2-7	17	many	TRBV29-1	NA	TGCAGCGTTGAAGATCTAAGGGCCCGTCAGGGCCCCTACGAGCAGTACTTC	CSVEDLRARQGPYEQYF
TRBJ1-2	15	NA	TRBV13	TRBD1	TGTGCCAGCAGCCCGGGACAGGGGTTATTCTATGGCTACACCTTC	CASSPGQGLFYGYTF
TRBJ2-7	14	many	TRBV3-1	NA	TGTGCCAGCAGCCAATTCGAGGGCACGTACGAGCAGTACTTC	CASSQFEGTYEQYF
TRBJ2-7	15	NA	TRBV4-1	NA	TGCGCCAGCAGCCAAACGGCTTTCTCCTCCTACGAGCAGTACTTC	CASSQTAFSSYEQYF
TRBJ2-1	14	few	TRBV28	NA	TGTGCCAGCAGCCGGACTATCTCCTACAATGAGCAGTTCTTC	CASSRTISYNEQFF
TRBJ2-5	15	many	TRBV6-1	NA	TGTGCCAGCAGTGAGCTAGGCGGGCGCCAAGAGACCCAGTACTTC	CASSELGGRQETQYF
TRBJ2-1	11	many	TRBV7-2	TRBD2	TGTGCCAGCAGCTCGACTAGCCTCCAGTTCTTC	CASSSTSLQFF
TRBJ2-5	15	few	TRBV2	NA	TGTGCCAGCAGTGAGGGGTGGGGGGCCTGGGAGACCCAGTACTTC	CASSEGWGAWETQYF
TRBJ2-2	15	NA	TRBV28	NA	TGTGCCAGCAGTTTCCCAACTCAGAACACCGGGGAGCTGTTTTTT	CASSFPTQNTGELFF
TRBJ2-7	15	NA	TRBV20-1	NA	TGCAGTGGCGTACCACCGAGGGGGAATAGGGACGAGCAGTACTTC	CSGVPPRGNRDEQYF